The 17 T cell receptor beta chains below all came from one sample that was sequenced in a study of radiation and T cells in renal cell carcinoma. Data came from immunoSEQ multiplex PCR; TCRdb stores just in-frame clones and leaves some out. The repertoire holds 19,000 or so clones, with about 55% as singletons. Treatment here: treatment-naive control, cytoreductive nephrectomy. The material was tumor tissue, obtained from a patient whose treatment was nephrectomy without radiotherapy. These receptors were taken from a man aged 50-60 years with renal cell carcinoma.

The chain has TRBV6-5 and TRBJ1-1, with 9 bases identical to TRBD1. J was trimmed by 4 bases and V by 0 bases; bases with no gene match: 6. Looked up from germline, CDR1 is MNHEY and CDR2 is SVGAGI. The CDR3 loop spans 16 amino acids. DNA for the CDR3: TGTGCCAGCAGTTACTCGGGACAGGGAGGAGGCACTGAAGCTTTCTTT. Protein product: CASSYSGQGGGTEAFF.

By sample fraction, this clone is medium-sized. The chain carries TRBV5-6 and TRBJ2-7, with D perhaps being TRBD1 or TRBD2 (5 bases each). Germline-derived CDR1 and CDR2 are SGHDT and YYEEEE. This CDR3 spans 14 amino acids. V lost 4 bases and J lost 0, with 11 bases in between. The DNA of the CDR3 is TGTGCCAGCAGCCCGGGACGGAGCTCCTACGAGCAGTACTTC. It codes for CASSPGRSSYEQYF.

A few counts support this clone. The V call is TRBV2, the J call TRBJ1-2, with D unresolved. Germline V lookup: CDR1 SNHLY, CDR2 FYNNEI. V lost 5 bases to trimming and J lost 1 base, with 11 bases between them. The CDR3 is 14 amino acids. In DNA form, the CDR3 reads TGTGCCAGCAGTTCAGATTTTTATAACTATGGCTACACCTTC. Protein sequence: CASSSDFYNYGYTF.

V and J are TRBV2 and TRBJ1-2, with TRBD1 identical over 8 bases. Per germline, CDR1 SNHLY and CDR2 FYNNEI. The CDR3 length is 16 residues. The V segment lost 3 bases and the J segment 8 bases; nucleotides outside the gene matches: 14. In DNA form, the CDR3 reads TGTGCCAGCAGTGATCAGCGTGCCCGGACAGGGAAAGGCTACACCTTC. Translating it yields CASSDQRARTGKGYTF.

The chain couples TRBV9 to TRBJ2-7; 7 bases align to TRBD2. The trim removed 4 bases at V and 0 bases at J, leaving 7 bases unmatched. Germline V gene lookup returns CDR1 SGDLS and CDR2 YYNGEE. This CDR3 region has 15 residues. Here the CDR3 reads CASSPGRVRSYEQYF. In DNA, the CDR3 is TGTGCCAGCAGCCCAGGGAGGGTCCGCTCCTACGAGCAGTACTTC. The full variable domain, with the rest looked up from reference TRBV9 and TRBJ2-7, is DSGVTQTPKHLITATGQRVTLRCSPRSGDLSVYWYQQSLDQGLQFLIQYYNGEERAKGNILERFSAQQFPDLHSELNLSSLELGDSALYFCASSPGRVRSYEQYFGPGTRLTVT.

The rearrangement joins TRBV18 to TRBJ2-7, with 8 bases aligning to TRBD1. CDR3 length: 13 residues. J lost 6 bases, V lost 4 bases, and 5 bases had no gene match. In germline, CDR1 is KGHSH, CDR2 LQKENI. The CDR3, as DNA: TGTGCCAGCTCACGGGAGACAGGGGTCGAGCAGTACTTC. Protein product: CASSRETGVEQYF.

This clone was observed a few times. This chain uses TRBV4-2 with TRBJ2-1; D is ambiguous. Germline V gene lookup returns CDR1 LGHNA and CDR2 YNFKEQ. Trimming removed 0 bases from V and 6 bases from J, with 12 bases in between. The CDR3 runs to 15 residues. The CDR3 DNA reads as TGTGCCAGCAGCCAAGATGTGGGTAGTATCAATGAGCAGTTCTTC. Amino acids: CASSQDVGSINEQFF.

This clone was seen more than once but under ten times. The rearrangement links TRBV5-1 to TRBJ1-5; 7 nucleotides line up with TRBD1. The length of the CDR3 is 14 residues. Germline V CDR1 and CDR2: SGHRS, YFSETQ. The junction had 9 bases not matched to a gene; V was cut back by 4 bases and J by 8 bases. Here the CDR3 reads CASSPGTEAKPQHF. The CDR3 DNA reads as TGCGCCAGCAGCCCCGGGACAGAGGCTAAGCCCCAGCATTTT.

J is TRBJ2-2 and V is TRBV2; 8 bases fit TRBD1. V lost 5 bases to trimming and J lost 1 base; unmatched junction nucleotides: 3. The CDR3 consists of 15 residues. Germline values: CDR1 SNHLY, CDR2 FYNNEI. CDR3 DNA: TGTGCCAGCAGTCCCGGACAGGGGAACACCGGGGAGCTGTTTTTT. Translation gives CASSPGQGNTGELFF.

A single count supports this clone. The chain has TRBV7-2 and TRBJ1-3; D remains ambiguous. This CDR3 region has 14 residues. V was clipped by 6 bases and J by 3 bases, with 12 bases between them. The germline V gene has CDR1 SGHTA and CDR2 FQGNSA. CDR3 in DNA: TGTGCCAGCAGACGCCAGACGGATGGAAACACCATATATTTT. Translation gives CASRRQTDGNTIYF.

V gene TRBV9 combines with J gene TRBJ2-1, with D perhaps TRBD1 (6 bases). V gave up 0 bases and J gave up 0 bases, with 7 bases separating them. Germline V gives CDR1 SGDLS, CDR2 YYNGEE. The CDR3 loop spans 15 amino acids. This CDR3 is CASSVEGDSYNEQFF. Written as DNA, the CDR3 is TGTGCCAGCAGCGTAGAGGGGGACTCCTACAATGAGCAGTTCTTC.

This clone appeared a few times. V gene TRBV9 combines with J gene TRBJ2-5; 7 bases agree with TRBD1. The germline CDR1 and CDR2 sequences are SGDLS and YYNGEE. The V and J ends lost 3 bases and 1 base, in that order; junction bases with no gene match: 6. This CDR3 spans 15 amino acids. The CDR3 is CASSASGTVQETQYF. The CDR3 nucleotides are TGTGCCAGCAGCGCATCTGGGACAGTCCAAGAGACCCAGTACTTC.

DNA of the CDR3: TGTGCCAGCAGTTACGGGAATCAGCCCCAGCATTTT. As protein: CASSYGNQPQHF. V is TRBV6-6 and J is TRBJ1-5; unclear D gene. CDR1 is MNHNY, CDR2 SVGAGI, per germline (reference sequence). The CDR3 sequence is 12 residues long. Trimming left V 2 bases short and J 4 bases short, with 3 bases between.

The chain uses TRBV30 and TRBJ2-1; TRBD2 agrees at 10 bases. Trimming removed 0 bases from V and 4 bases from J; junction bases left unmatched: 9. CDR1 and CDR2 from the germline V gene are GTSNPN and SVGIG (reference sequence). This CDR3 spans 17 amino acids. The CDR3 loop is CAWSVLDGAGGYNEQFF. As DNA, the CDR3 is TGTGCCTGGAGTGTTTTAGATGGAGCGGGAGGGTACAATGAGCAGTTCTTC.

The chain is built from TRBV27 and TRBJ2-1; 8 bases agree with TRBD2. Looked up from germline, CDR1 is MNHEY and CDR2 is SMNVEV (reference sequence). This CDR3 region has 16 residues. V was pared by 4 bases and J by 2 bases, with 7 bases of the junction left unmatched. Here the CDR3 reads CASSSRGGNTYNEQFF. The CDR3 DNA reads TGTGCCAGCAGTTCCCGGGGGGGGAATACCTACAATGAGCAGTTCTTC.

The rearrangement uses TRBV7-2 and TRBJ1-6, with 7 nucleotides matching TRBD1. The CDR3 runs 16 residues. Per the germline V gene, CDR1 is SGHTA and CDR2 is FQGNSA. Trimming removed 3 bases from V and 8 bases from J; junction bases left unmatched: 10. The CDR3 DNA sequence: TGTGCCAGCAGCTTTACAGGGGCCGCAAGAGATTCACCCCTCCACTTT. Translating gives CASSFTGAARDSPLHF.

The V call is TRBV7-2, the J call TRBJ2-1; a possible D gene is TRBD2 (6 bases). The V and J ends lost 1 base and 9 bases respectively, with 13 bases between them. The CDR3 runs to 14 residues. Germline CDR1 is SGHTA and CDR2 is FQGNSA. DNA of the CDR3: TGTGCCAGCAGCTTAGTTAGGAGGGCCGGTGAGCAGTTCTTC. Its protein product is CASSLVRRAGEQFF.